Here is one T cell receptor beta chain with its context. Its antigen is currently unknown. CDR1 and CDR2 from the germline V gene are MNHEY and SMNVEV (reference sequence). V was shortened by 0 bases and J by 7 bases, with 19 bases between the two germline ends. There are 16 residues in the CDR3. This specimen belongs to a study of post-analysis software for immune sequencing data. Study results and caveats: Comparison of patients with controls showed about 5 TRBV segments more frequent in patients, TRBV5-6, TRBV5-1 and TRBV20-1 among them.

Carried by the TCR beta cDNA libraries were unique molecular identifiers. TCRdb independently ran MiXCR on the PCR reads; one entry per CDR3 protein. The sample includes about 820,000 distinct CDR3 sequences, about 53% of them seen just once. The material sequenced was blood. The chain employs TRBV27 and TRBJ2-7; tentative D call: TRBD1 (7 bases). This sequence originates from a girl aged 10 to 17 with multiple sclerosis. The CDR3 sequence: CASSLSSQGGGREQYF. DNA of the CDR3: TGTGCCAGCAGTTTATCGAGTCAGGGGGGAGGTAGGGAGCAGTACTTC.